This T cell receptor beta chain was sequenced in a study of blood T cell repertoires in COVID-19. Study-wide background: Sites across the United States, Italy and Spain contributed samples from acute and convalescent COVID-19. Sources were T cells, B-cell-depleted T cells, or PBMCs; the material itself was cDNA or gDNA.

In the original analysis: Reference gene primer amplification gave nucleated cell count estimates. TCRdb's copy holds only in-frame clones and misses some; the assay was immunoSEQ multiplex PCR. V and J calls and clone size are those listed in that table; D and trimming were worked out from the DNA. Of 50,000 or so clones listed, approximately 80% were seen once; the top ten hold around a fifth. This clone showed up just once. This clonotype was sampled from a human donor with active or convalescent COVID-19. The donor label of this sample is uncertain. The specimen was peripheral blood.

The CDR3 sequence: CASSYRSGESEQYF. The CDR3 nucleotides are TGTGCCAGCAGTTACCGGTCGGGAGAGTCCGAGCAGTACTTC. The chain recombines TRBV28 with TRBJ2-7; D perhaps matches TRBD2 (6 bases). V shed 4 bases and J shed 6 bases, with 16 bases lying between them. Germline CDR1 MDHEN, CDR2 SYDVKM. The CDR3 sequence is 14 residues long.